This TCR beta chain is drawn from a study of blood T cell repertoires in COVID-19. Germline V gene lookup returns CDR1 LGHDT and CDR2 YNNKEL (reference sequence). This CDR3 is built from 14 residues. V dropped 0 bases and J dropped 10 bases, with 15 bases sitting between them. Profiling relied on immunoSEQ multiplex PCR, and the TCRdb table lists in-frame clones only, not all of them. Among 200,000 to 300,000 clones listed, roughly 86% were seen once. The TCR comes from a woman in her twenties or thirties with acute or convalescent COVID-19. Sequencing was carried out using peripheral blood. This chain connects TRBV3-1 (or the pseudogene TRBV3-2) to TRBJ1-1; the D is unclear. Here the CDR3 reads CASSQEELRTPAFF. CDR3 bases: TGTGCCAGCAGCCAAGAAGAATTGCGCACCCCAGCTTTCTTT.